The entry below describes one T cell receptor (beta chain). Its antigen is not known. The data derive from a study of cytomegalovirus exposure and HLA in healthy donors. Overall study results and limits: Association with HLA alleles at 0.05 false discovery rate was found for 16,951 TCR beta sequences in a later analysis. Analysis performed later showed TCR beta chains linked to HLA being more clonally expanded than equally common others. The authors later linked a missense DCLRE1C variant to TCR beta V- and J-gene trimming.

CDR1 is SGHDN and CDR2 is FVKESK in the germline V gene. The CDR3 totals 16 residues. Germline trimming cut 4 bases from V and 6 bases from J; bases unmatched to any gene: 10. It was with 60 Vbeta and 13 Jbeta primers that the PCR ran. The assay was immunoSEQ multiplex PCR, and TCRdb's table has in-frame clones only and misses some. Of about 190,000 clones listed, around 82% are singletons. Sequencing was performed on PBMCs. The chain employs TRBV14 and TRBJ2-1; 9 nucleotides line up with TRBD2. The source of this sequence is a woman aged 25 to 39 in good health and CMV-seropositive. The CDR3 loop reads CASSLKREVFGNEQFF. The CDR3 DNA follows: TGTGCCAGCAGCCTTAAGCGGGAGGTATTCGGCAATGAGCAGTTCTTC.